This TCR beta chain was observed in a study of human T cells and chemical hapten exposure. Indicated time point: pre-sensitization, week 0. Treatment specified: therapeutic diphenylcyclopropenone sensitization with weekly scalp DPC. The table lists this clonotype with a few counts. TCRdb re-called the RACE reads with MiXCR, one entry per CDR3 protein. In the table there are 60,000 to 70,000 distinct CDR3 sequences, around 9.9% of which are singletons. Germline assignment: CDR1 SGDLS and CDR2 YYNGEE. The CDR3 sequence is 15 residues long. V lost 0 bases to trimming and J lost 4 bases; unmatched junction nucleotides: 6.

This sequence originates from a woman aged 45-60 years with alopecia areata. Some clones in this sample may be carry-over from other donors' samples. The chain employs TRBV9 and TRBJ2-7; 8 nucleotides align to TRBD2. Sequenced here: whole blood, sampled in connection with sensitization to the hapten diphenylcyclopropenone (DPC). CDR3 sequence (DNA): TGTGCCAGCAGCGTAGGGGGTAGCGGGATGTACGAGCAGTACTTC. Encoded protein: CASSVGGSGMYEQYF.